The rows below give T cell receptor beta chains drawn from one sample of a study of cytomegalovirus exposure and HLA in healthy donors. Method: immunoSEQ multiplex PCR; TCRdb's copy keeps in-frame clones and lacks some. The data show around 210,000 clones, 75% to 85% seen once. Input material: PBMCs. The source of these receptors is a woman in her thirties or forties in good health and CMV-seronegative. CDR3s include the opening cysteine and the closing phenylalanine or tryptophan. The order of the fields is clone size, D gene, J gene, V gene, CDR3 protein, CDR3 DNA. The D gene is left open where the match is weak. Some rows mark clone size as missing; the rest say once, few, many or name a class of expanded clone.

>once|NA|TRBJ1-4|TRBV18
CASSLGHGVNEKLFF
TGTGCCAGCTCACTGGGACACGGGGTAAATGAAAAACTGTTTTTT
>NA|NA|TRBJ2-1|TRBV9
CASSVLTGGDEQFF
TGTGCCAGCAGCGTATTAACAGGGGGGGATGAGCAGTTCTTC
>NA|TRBD1|TRBJ1-1|TRBV5-4
CACTLSGGLTEAFF
TGTGCCTGTACCCTCTCAGGGGGCTTGACTGAAGCTTTCTTT
>NA|TRBD2|TRBJ2-7|TRBV27
CASSPTGLAGVYEQYF
TGTGCCAGCAGCCCCACGGGACTAGCGGGAGTCTACGAGCAGTACTTC
>NA|TRBD2|TRBJ2-1|TRBV4-1
CASSQDLGLVTYNEQFF
TGCGCCAGCAGCCAAGATCTTGGACTAGTAACCTACAATGAGCAGTTCTTC
>NA|NA|TRBJ1-1|TRBV6-6
CASSYGRENTEAFF
TGTGCCAGCAGTTACGGGAGGGAGAACACTGAAGCTTTCTTT
>few|NA|TRBJ2-5|TRBV4-1
CASSQDETDGTQYF
TGCGCCAGCAGCCAAGATGAGACAGACGGGACCCAGTACTTC
>NA|TRBD1|TRBJ1-2|TRBV6-1
CASSGLWTRTGGDYGYTF
TGTGCCAGCAGTGGCCTGTGGACCCGGACAGGGGGCGACTATGGCTACACCTTC
>NA|NA|TRBJ2-5|TRBV5-1
CASSLDRQETQYF
TGCGCCAGCAGCTTGGACAGGCAAGAGACCCAGTACTTC
>NA|TRBD2|TRBJ2-7|TRBV19
CASSTSLAGSVYEQYF
TGTGCCAGTAGTACCAGCTTAGCGGGATCCGTCTACGAGCAGTACTTC
>NA|TRBD2|TRBJ2-3|TRBV30
CAWRYRGRTDTQYF
TGTGCCTGGAGATATCGCGGGAGGACAGATACGCAGTATTTT
>NA|NA|TRBJ1-1|TRBV19
CASSLASTEAFF
TGTGCCAGTAGTCTCGCGAGCACTGAAGCTTTCTTT
>NA|TRBD1|TRBJ1-5|TRBV19
CASKTGGDQPQHF
TGTGCCAGCAAAACAGGGGGGGATCAGCCCCAGCATTTT
>NA|TRBD2|TRBJ2-5|TRBV11-2
CASSLAFGAGDVETQYF
TGTGCCAGCAGCTTAGCATTTGGGGCGGGAGATGTGGAGACCCAGTACTTC
>NA|NA|TRBJ2-1|TRBV5-1
CASSRGDREVYNEQFF
TGCGCCAGCAGCCGGGGAGACAGGGAGGTCTACAATGAGCAGTTCTTC
>NA|NA|TRBJ1-5|TRBV7-8
CASSLGGRGNQPQHF
TGTGCCAGCAGCTTGGGGGGGCGCGGCAATCAGCCCCAGCATTTT
>NA|TRBD1|TRBJ1-3|TRBV6-6
CASSYTGQSSGNTIYF
TGTGCCAGCAGTTATACGGGACAGAGCTCTGGAAACACCATATATTTT
>NA|TRBD1|TRBJ1-1|TRBV6-1
CASSEADRGNTEAFF
TGTGCCAGCAGTGAAGCGGACAGGGGGAACACTGAAGCTTTCTTT
>NA|NA|TRBJ2-3|TRBV4-1
CASSQELLARPDTQYF
TGCGCCAGCAGCCAAGAGTTATTAGCGAGGCCAGATACGCAGTATTTT